This is a list of T cell receptor beta chains from one sample in a study of blood T cell repertoires in COVID-19. Sequencing was performed with immunoSEQ multiplex PCR; in TCRdb, only in-frame clones are kept and a portion is missing. The sample shows under 400,000 clones, approximately 86% of them seen only once. The specimen was PBMCs or T cells enriched from blood (not recorded which). These receptors all stem from a woman aged 40-49 years with acute COVID-19. The CDR3 runs from the conserved cysteine through the conserved F or W. D genes are given only for firm matches. Size is stated for part of the rows, as once, few or many counts, or as a class when the clone is expanded.

CDR3 DNA: TGTGCCAGCAGCTTAGGTGCAGGGTCCGGAAACACCATATATTTT
CDR3 protein: CASSLGAGSGNTIYF
D gene: .
V gene: TRBV11-2
clone size: .
J gene: TRBJ1-3

CDR3 DNA: TGTGCCAGCAGCCTCAGTGGTACTGAAGCTTTCTTT
CDR3 protein: CASSLSGTEAFF
D gene: .
V gene: TRBV3-1/TRBV3-2
clone size: .
J gene: TRBJ1-1

CDR3 DNA: TGTGCCAGCAGCTTGGGACAGGGGGCGCGGGTAATGAACACTGAAGCTTTCTTT
CDR3 protein: CASSLGQGARVMNTEAFF
D gene: TRBD1
V gene: TRBV5-8
clone size: .
J gene: TRBJ1-1

CDR3 DNA: TGTGCCAGCAGCGGGGTTAGCGGGGGGGCAGTAAATGAGCAGTTCTTC
CDR3 protein: CASSGVSGGAVNEQFF
D gene: TRBD2
V gene: TRBV2
clone size: .
J gene: TRBJ2-1

CDR3 DNA: TGTGCCAGCAGAGGGGGACAGGGGTTCTACAATGAGCAGTTCTTC
CDR3 protein: CASRGGQGFYNEQFF
D gene: TRBD1
V gene: TRBV28
clone size: once
J gene: TRBJ2-1

CDR3 DNA: TGTGCCAGCAGCCAATTCGGGACAGGGGGTGGAGTTGAACAGTTCTTC
CDR3 protein: CASSQFGTGGGVEQFF
D gene: TRBD1
V gene: TRBV3-1/TRBV3-2
clone size: .
J gene: TRBJ2-1

CDR3 DNA: TGTGCCAGCAGTTTAGATTCCAGGTGGGATTCACCCCTCCACTTT
CDR3 protein: CASSLDSRWDSPLHF
D gene: .
V gene: TRBV28
clone size: .
J gene: TRBJ1-6

CDR3 DNA: TGTGCCAGCAGCTTAGCGAGTACCGGGGTCGGGGAGACCCAGTACTTC
CDR3 protein: CASSLASTGVGETQYF
D gene: .
V gene: TRBV7-2
clone size: .
J gene: TRBJ2-5

CDR3 DNA: TGTGCCACCAGCAGAGATCCCGCGGTGTCTTACGAGCAGTACTTC
CDR3 protein: CATSRDPAVSYEQYF
D gene: .
V gene: TRBV15
clone size: .
J gene: TRBJ2-7

CDR3 DNA: TGTGCCAGCAGTTTAGGGGCAGGGTTCGGGGCCAACGTCCTGACTTTC
CDR3 protein: CASSLGAGFGANVLTF
D gene: .
V gene: TRBV28
clone size: .
J gene: TRBJ2-6

CDR3 DNA: TGCGCCAGCAGCCAAGGTGCGCCAGGGGACACTGAAGCTTTCTTT
CDR3 protein: CASSQGAPGDTEAFF
D gene: .
V gene: TRBV4-1
clone size: .
J gene: TRBJ1-1

CDR3 DNA: TGTGCTAGTGGTTTGAACGGCGAGCAGTACTTC
CDR3 protein: CASGLNGEQYF
D gene: .
V gene: TRBV12-5
clone size: .
J gene: TRBJ2-7